Below are 17 T cell receptor beta chains sequenced from a single sample in a study of blood T cell repertoires in COVID-19. TCRdb's table, derived via immunoSEQ multiplex PCR, lists solely in-frame clones and lacks some. This sample has under 300,000 clones; 88% occur once, and the top ten carry around 1%. Material for sequencing was PBMCs or T cells enriched from blood (not recorded which). The receptor source for this set is a woman under 40 who had recovered from COVID-19.

The chain uses TRBV5-1 and TRBJ2-7, with no clear D. V was cut by 2 bases and J by 3 bases, with 15 bases left in between. Germline assignment: CDR1 SGHRS and CDR2 YFSETQ. CDR3 length: 15 residues. CDR3 coding DNA: TGCGCCAGCAGCTTAAGGCAGGCCCTGGGCTACGAGCAGTACTTC. Protein sequence: CASSLRQALGYEQYF.

This sequence joins TRBV13 and TRBJ1-5; no clear D. The CDR3 is 14 amino acids. Germline V gene sequence: CDR1 PRHDT, CDR2 FYEKMQ (reference sequence). V dropped 2 bases and J dropped 4 bases, with 9 bases sitting between them. CDR3 nucleotide sequence: TGTGCCAGCAGCTTATTCCCGTCGAATCAGCCCCAGCATTTT. Translating gives CASSLFPSNQPQHF. Full variable domain (rest looked up from reference TRBV13 and TRBJ1-5): AAGVIQSPRHLIKEKRETATLKCYPIPRHDTVYWYQQGPGQDPQFLISFYEKMQSDKGSIPDRFSAQQFSDYHSELNMSSLELGDSALYFCASSLFPSNQPQHFGDGTRLSIL.

V and J are TRBV5-4 and TRBJ2-7, with D possibly TRBD1 on 6 matching bases. This CDR3 is 15 amino acids long. Germline V gene data show CDR1 as SGHNT and CDR2 as YYREEE (reference sequence). The V end was cut by 2 bases, the J end by 1 base, with 13 bases between. This chain's CDR3 is CASSFGQTGSYEQYF. The CDR3 DNA sequence: TGTGCCAGCAGCTTTGGACAGACGGGATCCTACGAGCAGTACTTC.

V is TRBV7-8 and J is TRBJ1-6; 9 nucleotides line up with TRBD1. The CDR3 consists of 17 residues. Germline values: CDR1 SGHVS, CDR2 FQNEAQ. V lost 2 bases to trimming and J lost 6 bases; unmatched junction nucleotides: 8. The DNA for the CDR3 is TGTGCCAGCAGCTTACCCCGTGGGGACAGGGCTAATTCACCCCTCCACTTT. It is translated as CASSLPRGDRANSPLHF. Looking up the rest from reference TRBV7-8 and TRBJ1-6 gives the full variable domain: GAGVSQSPRYKVAKRGQDVALRCDPISGHVSLFWYQQALGQGPEFLTYFQNEAQLDKSGLPSDRFFAERPEGSVSTLKIQRTQQEDSAVYLCASSLPRGDRANSPLHFGNGTRLTVT.

The gene calls are TRBV7-2 and TRBJ2-1, with TRBD2 matching 9 bases. The CDR3 is 16 amino acids. V dropped 2 bases and J dropped 7; count of bases not matched to a gene: 9. Germline loops: CDR1 SGHTA, CDR2 FQGNSA. The CDR3 loop is CASSLQAGGFYNEQFF. CDR3 bases: TGTGCCAGCAGCTTACAGGCGGGGGGGTTTTATAATGAGCAGTTCTTC.

This chain uses TRBV5-4 with TRBJ2-7; D is unresolved. V gave up 3 bases and J gave up 0 bases, with 16 bases separating them. There are 16 residues in the CDR3. Germline V CDR1 and CDR2: SGHNT, YYREEE (reference sequence). The CDR3 DNA sequence: TGTGCCAGCAGCTCGAGCGTCGGCAGCAGCTCCTACGAGCAGTACTTC. Encoded protein: CASSSSVGSSSYEQYF.

This clone was recorded only once. The V and J genes are TRBV19 and TRBJ1-1; D perhaps matches TRBD1 (5 bases). CDR3 length: 16 amino acids. Trimming cost V 3 bases and J 2 bases, with 16 bases left between them. Germline V lookup: CDR1 LNHDA, CDR2 SQIVND (reference sequence). The CDR3 DNA sequence: TGTGCCAGTAGTATTCGAACAGGCGCCACAAACACTGAAGCTTTCTTT. Encoded protein: CASSIRTGATNTEAFF. Supplemented by reference TRBV19 and TRBJ1-1, the full variable domain reads DGGITQSPKYLFRKEGQNVTLSCEQNLNHDAMYWYRQDPGQGLRLIYYSQIVNDFQKGDIAEGYSVSREKKESFPLTVTSAQKNPTAFYLCASSIRTGATNTEAFFGQGTRLTVV.

The V and J genes are TRBV28 and TRBJ1-4; TRBD1 matches at 7 bases. This CDR3 region has 15 residues. J lost 5 bases, V lost 4 bases, and 7 bases had no gene match. Germline lookup yields CDR1 MDHEN and CDR2 SYDVKM. CDR3 residues: CASSSRTGLNEKLFF. Written as DNA, the CDR3 is TGTGCCAGCAGTTCAAGGACAGGCCTCAATGAAAAACTGTTTTTT.

The chain has TRBV5-5 and TRBJ2-5, with 8 bases fitting TRBD1. J was trimmed by 4 bases and V by 3 bases; bases with no gene match: 5. This CDR3 spans 14 amino acids. CDR1 is SGHKS and CDR2 is YYEKEE in the germline V gene (reference sequence). The CDR3 sequence: CASSWNRGAETQYF. The DNA for the CDR3 is TGTGCCAGCAGCTGGAACAGGGGGGCAGAGACCCAGTACTTC.

V is TRBV7-8 and J is TRBJ1-4; no reliable D call. V was clipped by 1 base and J by 7 bases, with 13 bases between them. The CDR3 runs to 15 residues. Germline lookup yields CDR1 SGHVS and CDR2 FQNEAQ. CDR3 protein: CASSLEAARGEKLFF. CDR3 in DNA: TGTGCCAGCAGCTTAGAGGCGGCCCGGGGTGAAAAACTGTTTTTT.

The chain couples TRBV27 to TRBJ2-6, with a tentative D call TRBD1 (6 bases). Germline V lookup: CDR1 MNHEY, CDR2 SMNVEV (reference sequence). This CDR3 is built from 17 residues. V gave up 1 base and J gave up 2 bases, with 12 bases separating them. CDR3 sequence reads: CASSLWQGPTGANVLTF. As DNA, the CDR3 is TGTGCCAGCAGTTTATGGCAGGGGCCCACTGGGGCCAACGTCCTGACTTTC.

This chain links TRBV7-2 with TRBJ2-5; no reliable D call. V lost 2 bases to trimming and J lost 3 bases, with 13 bases between them. The V gene's germline CDR1 is SGHTA and CDR2 FQGNSA. This CDR3 is built from 15 residues. CDR3 in amino acids: CASSLYRLKEETQYF. The CDR3 DNA is TGTGCCAGCAGCTTATATCGACTCAAGGAAGAGACCCAGTACTTC.

In DNA form, the CDR3 reads TGTGCCAGCAGCTTAAGGGGTGCAGTTTATGGCTACACCTTC. It translates to CASSLRGAVYGYTF. The chain combines TRBV13 with TRBJ1-2, with D perhaps TRBD1 (5 bases). Germline CDR1 PRHDT, CDR2 FYEKMQ (reference sequence). The CDR3 is 14 amino acids. V lost 2 bases and J lost 5, with 12 bases in between.

This sequence joins TRBV19 and TRBJ2-3; possibly TRBD2 for D (6 bases). This CDR3 region has 15 residues. V gave up 1 base and J gave up 6 bases, with 14 bases separating them. Germline assignment: CDR1 LNHDA and CDR2 SQIVND (reference sequence). The CDR3 nucleotides are TGTGCCAGTAGTATAGTTCGGGGGAGTACGGATACGCAGTATTTT. Translating gives CASSIVRGSTDTQYF.

This clone was seen a few times. The chain uses TRBV6-2 or TRBV6-3 and TRBJ1-2; the match to TRBD1 covers 7 bases. Germline-derived CDR1 and CDR2 are MNHEY and SVGEGT. This CDR3 comprises 14 residues. The V segment lost 4 bases and the J segment 6 bases; nucleotides outside the gene matches: 8. The CDR3 DNA is TGTGCCAGCAGTTCCAGGGGGTTTATTAATGGCTACACCTTC. Its translation is CASSSRGFINGYTF.

The chain combines TRBV6-5 with TRBJ1-2, with D unclear. This CDR3 has 12 amino acids. Trimming stripped 6 bases from V and 7 bases from J, with 12 bases between. Germline V gene lookup returns CDR1 MNHEY and CDR2 SVGAGI. This CDR3 reads CASSRKTGGYTF. In nucleotides, the CDR3 is TGTGCCAGCAGCCGAAAAACGGGTGGCTACACCTTC.

The J gene is TRBJ2-3, the V gene TRBV11-3, with 9 bases lining up with TRBD1. Looked up from germline, CDR1 is SGHNT and CDR2 is YENEEA. Trimming at V came to 5 bases and at J to 5 bases, leaving 5 bases not matched to a gene. The CDR3 loop spans 14 amino acids. DNA of the CDR3: TGTGCCAGCAGCGTCGGACAGGGGAAAGATACGCAGTATTTT. Amino acid sequence: CASSVGQGKDTQYF.